These T cell receptor beta chains were read from a single sample in a study of regulatory and conventional T cells in RAG deficiency. Clones were sequenced by immunoSEQ multiplex PCR, and TCRdb holds only the in-frame ones, with some missing. The profile shows more than 9,000 clones, roughly nine tenths of them singletons. The same data also went into a second study, on regulatory T cells.

Sequenced material: Tregs sorted from blood. These TCRs come from a human donor in good health. CDR3s include the opening cysteine and the closing phenylalanine or tryptophan. A D gene is named only where the DNA matches it firmly. Some rows mark clone size as missing; the rest say once, few, many or name a class of expanded clone.

v_call	d_call	clone_size	j_call	cdr3_aa	cdr3_nt
TRBV6-5	TRBD1	.	TRBJ1-5	CASSYRQGHQPQHF	TGTGCCAGCAGTTATCGACAGGGGCATCAGCCCCAGCATTTT
TRBV5-5	TRBD1	.	TRBJ2-7	CASSSTGDDYEQYF	TGTGCCAGCAGCTCAACAGGGGACGACTACGAGCAGTACTTC
TRBV28	.	.	TRBJ2-4	CASRTGVAKNIQYF	TGTGCCAGCAGGACCGGGGTAGCCAAAAACATTCAGTACTTC
TRBV7-3	.	.	TRBJ2-1	CASSLRGASGLYNEQFF	TGTGCCAGCAGCTTAAGGGGAGCCAGCGGGTTATACAATGAGCAGTTCTTC
TRBV6-6	TRBD1	.	TRBJ2-3	CASSYRDRGATDTQYF	TGTGCCAGCAGTTATCGGGACAGGGGGGCCACAGATACGCAGTATTTT
TRBV2	TRBD1	.	TRBJ2-5	CASSEEQGASETQYF	TGTGCCAGCAGTGAAGAGCAGGGGGCGTCTGAGACCCAGTACTTC
TRBV7-9	.	few	TRBJ1-3	CASSLASSGNTIYF	TGTGCCAGCAGCTTAGCAAGCTCTGGAAACACCATATATTTT
TRBV7-9	TRBD1	.	TRBJ2-1	CASSSPPDRVSEQFF	TGTGCCAGCAGCTCACCCCCGGACAGGGTCAGCGAGCAGTTCTTC
TRBV5-1	.	.	TRBJ2-5	CASSFREQETQYF	TGCGCCAGCAGCTTCCGGGAGCAAGAGACCCAGTACTTC
TRBV18	.	.	TRBJ1-1	CASSLSGRTEAFF	TGTGCCAGCTCACTATCAGGGCGGACTGAAGCTTTCTTT
TRBV5-1	TRBD1	.	TRBJ2-2	CASSTRPPGTGKGTGELFF	TGCGCCAGCAGCACGCGCCCTCCAGGGACAGGGAAAGGCACCGGGGAGCTGTTTTTT
TRBV12-5	.	.	TRBJ2-5	CASGSSRGETQYF	TGTGCTAGTGGCTCATCACGGGGGGAGACCCAGTACTTC
TRBV6-1	.	.	TRBJ1-5	CASSESWFSQPQHF	TGTGCCAGCAGTGAATCTTGGTTTAGCCAGCCCCAGCATTTT
TRBV6-6	.	.	TRBJ1-5	CASGGANQPQHF	TGTGCCAGCGGTGGTGCGAATCAGCCCCAGCATTTT
TRBV11-2	.	.	TRBJ1-4	CASSFGSAEKLFF	TGTGCCAGCAGCTTCGGCTCGGCTGAAAAACTGTTTTTT
TRBV6-4	TRBD1	.	TRBJ2-5	CASFGAGQGGTETQYF	TGTGCCAGCTTCGGAGCGGGACAGGGGGGAACAGAGACCCAGTACTTC
TRBV30	.	.	TRBJ2-7	CAWSFQGNEQYF	TGTGCCTGGAGTTTTCAGGGAAACGAGCAGTACTTC
TRBV5-1	.	.	TRBJ2-5	CASSLSHTAGTKQETQYF	TGCGCCAGCAGCCTATCTCACACCGCGGGGACAAAACAAGAGACCCAGTACTTC
TRBV2	TRBD2	.	TRBJ2-7	CASTQRSSGGARQYF	TGTGCCAGCACCCAGAGGTCTAGCGGGGGGGCCAGGCAGTACTTC
TRBV19	TRBD2	.	TRBJ2-5	CASSTSGGQETQYF	TGTGCCAGTAGTACATCGGGGGGGCAAGAGACCCAGTACTTC
TRBV11-2	TRBD1	.	TRBJ2-7	CASSLDRPWTGVYEQYF	TGTGCCAGCAGCTTAGATCGCCCCTGGACAGGGGTATACGAGCAGTACTTC
TRBV11-3	TRBD1	once	TRBJ2-7	CASSLDGTGQVSSEQYF	TGTGCCAGCAGCTTAGATGGCACGGGACAGGTGTCTTCCGAGCAGTACTTC
TRBV6-5	.	once	TRBJ1-3	CASSSGGNTIYF	TGTGCCAGCAGCTCAGGGGGAAACACCATATATTTT
TRBV11-2	TRBD2	.	TRBJ2-7	CASTGGTSGGDSYEQYF	TGTGCCAGCACCGGCGGGACTAGCGGGGGGGACTCCTACGAGCAGTACTTC
TRBV6-5	.	.	TRBJ1-2	CASSYTSPPSNYGYTF	TGTGCCAGCAGTTACACCAGCCCGCCCTCCAACTATGGCTACACCTTC
TRBV7-2	TRBD1	.	TRBJ1-4	CASSSQGAGEKLFF	TGTGCCAGCAGCTCACAGGGGGCCGGTGAAAAACTGTTTTTT